This record concerns one T cell receptor (beta chain) sequence. Per the original data handling: From reference gene primer amplification, estimates of nucleated cell counts were derived. Produced via immunoSEQ multiplex PCR; TCRdb's table is partial and in-frame only. Clone size and the V and J calls come from that table; the DNA yielded D and trimming. The sample has fewer than 350,000 clones, roughly 79% seen once. These data originate in a study of blood T cell repertoires in COVID-19. Study in general: Whether acute or convalescent, the COVID-19 samples came from the United States, Italy and Spain. From T cells, B-cell-depleted T cells, or PBMCs came the material, which was cDNA or gDNA.

This CDR3 has 12 residues. V was pared by 5 bases and J by 8 bases, with 9 bases between. The germline V gene has CDR1 SGHVS and CDR2 FQNEAQ. The chain carries TRBV7-8 and TRBJ2-2, with a possible D match to TRBD1 (6 bases). The clonotype was recovered from a woman aged 55-69 years with active or convalescent COVID-19. Source material: peripheral blood. In DNA form, the CDR3 reads TGTGCCAGCAGCCTTAGGGGGGGGGAGCTGTTTTTT. This gives the protein CASSLRGGELFF. The full variable domain, completed using reference TRBV7-8 and TRBJ2-2, is GAGVSQSPRYKVAKRGQDVALRCDPISGHVSLFWYQQALGQGPEFLTYFQNEAQLDKSGLPSDRFFAERPEGSVSTLKIQRTQQEDSAVYLCASSLRGGELFFGEGSRLTVL.